The rows below give T cell receptor beta chains drawn from one sample of a study of naive and memory T cell subsets. TCRdb reprocessed the UMI-ligation and nested PCR reads with MiXCR, giving one entry per CDR3 protein. This sample carries about 100,000 distinct CDR3 sequences, around 15% of them seen once, and the ten largest clones take 2.8%. Material for sequencing was naive CD8+ T cells from blood. The receptors derive from a human donor in good health. CDR3s include the opening cysteine and the closing phenylalanine or tryptophan. D genes are given only for firm matches. Expanded clones get a size class; other rows say once, few or many, or leave the size out.

CDR3aa: CASSSFIGSSYEQYF
CDR3nt: TGTGCCAGCAGCTCCTTCATCGGGAGCTCCTACGAGCAGTACTTC
abundance: -
j_gene: TRBJ2-7
d_gene: -
v_gene: TRBV7-2

CDR3aa: CASSSTGDTQYF
CDR3nt: TGTGCCAGCAGTTCGACAGGGGATACGCAGTATTTT
abundance: many
j_gene: TRBJ2-3
d_gene: TRBD1
v_gene: TRBV27

CDR3aa: CASSWTPGSNQPQHF
CDR3nt: TGTGCCAGCAGTTGGACCCCCGGTAGCAATCAGCCCCAGCATTTT
abundance: many
j_gene: TRBJ1-5
d_gene: -
v_gene: TRBV12-3/TRBV12-4

CDR3aa: CASSPPERVEQYF
CDR3nt: TGTGCCAGCAGTCCCCCGGAGAGGGTCGAGCAGTACTTC
abundance: -
j_gene: TRBJ2-7
d_gene: -
v_gene: TRBV27

CDR3aa: CASGSGTSGKQETQYF
CDR3nt: TGTGCTAGTGGTTCAGGGACTAGCGGAAAACAAGAGACCCAGTACTTC
abundance: many
j_gene: TRBJ2-5
d_gene: TRBD2
v_gene: TRBV12-5

CDR3aa: CATSGRTGGASYNEQFF
CDR3nt: TGTGCCACCAGCGGTCGTACAGGGGGCGCCTCCTACAATGAGCAGTTCTTC
abundance: -
j_gene: TRBJ2-1
d_gene: TRBD1
v_gene: TRBV15

CDR3aa: CASSPSGGSTDTQYF
CDR3nt: TGTGCCAGCAGTCCTAGCGGGGGGTCTACGGATACGCAGTATTTT
abundance: many
j_gene: TRBJ2-3
d_gene: TRBD2
v_gene: TRBV7-3

CDR3aa: CASSQDHRGMGSYNEQFF
CDR3nt: TGTGCCAGCAGCCAAGATCATCGGGGTATGGGCTCCTACAATGAGCAGTTCTTC
abundance: -
j_gene: TRBJ2-1
d_gene: -
v_gene: TRBV4-2

CDR3aa: CASSAIAGEYNEQFF
CDR3nt: TGTGCCAGCAGCGCTATAGCGGGAGAGTACAATGAGCAGTTCTTC
abundance: many
j_gene: TRBJ2-1
d_gene: TRBD2
v_gene: TRBV7-6

CDR3aa: CASSLSGGAQETQYF
CDR3nt: TGTGCCAGCAGCCTGAGCGGAGGGGCGCAAGAGACCCAGTACTTC
abundance: -
j_gene: TRBJ2-5
d_gene: -
v_gene: TRBV7-6

CDR3aa: CASSVPGTEAFF
CDR3nt: TGTGCCAGCAGTGTCCCCGGCACTGAAGCTTTCTTT
abundance: few
j_gene: TRBJ1-1
d_gene: -
v_gene: TRBV12-3/TRBV12-4

CDR3aa: CASSQEISNRNEQFF
CDR3nt: TGTGCCAGCAGCCAAGAGATCAGTAATAGGAATGAGCAGTTCTTC
abundance: -
j_gene: TRBJ2-1
d_gene: -
v_gene: TRBV14

CDR3aa: CASSPVVHTSSLELFF
CDR3nt: TGCGCCAGCAGCCCTGTCGTTCATACTTCTTCCTTGGAGCTGTTTTTT
abundance: few
j_gene: TRBJ2-2
d_gene: -
v_gene: TRBV4-3

CDR3aa: CASSVASGRGANEQFF
CDR3nt: TGTGCCAGCAGCGTAGCAAGCGGGAGGGGCGCCAATGAGCAGTTCTTC
abundance: few
j_gene: TRBJ2-1
d_gene: TRBD2
v_gene: TRBV9

CDR3aa: CASSYVDWQSYGYTF
CDR3nt: TGTGCCAGCAGTTACGTGGATTGGCAGTCCTATGGCTACACCTTC
abundance: few
j_gene: TRBJ1-2
d_gene: -
v_gene: TRBV6-2/TRBV6-3

CDR3aa: CACGEYNEQFF
CDR3nt: TGTGCCTGCGGAGAGTACAATGAGCAGTTCTTC
abundance: few
j_gene: TRBJ2-1
d_gene: -
v_gene: TRBV30

CDR3aa: CSVVTSTNTGELFF
CDR3nt: TGCAGCGTTGTGACGTCGACGAACACCGGGGAGCTGTTTTTT
abundance: many
j_gene: TRBJ2-2
d_gene: -
v_gene: TRBV29-1

CDR3aa: CASREDRGASYNEQFF
CDR3nt: TGTGCCAGCAGGGAAGACAGGGGGGCGTCCTACAATGAGCAGTTCTTC
abundance: few
j_gene: TRBJ2-1
d_gene: TRBD1
v_gene: TRBV28

CDR3aa: CASSTGNEQFF
CDR3nt: TGTGCCAGCAGCACAGGTAATGAGCAGTTCTTC
abundance: many
j_gene: TRBJ2-1
d_gene: -
v_gene: TRBV6-2/TRBV6-3